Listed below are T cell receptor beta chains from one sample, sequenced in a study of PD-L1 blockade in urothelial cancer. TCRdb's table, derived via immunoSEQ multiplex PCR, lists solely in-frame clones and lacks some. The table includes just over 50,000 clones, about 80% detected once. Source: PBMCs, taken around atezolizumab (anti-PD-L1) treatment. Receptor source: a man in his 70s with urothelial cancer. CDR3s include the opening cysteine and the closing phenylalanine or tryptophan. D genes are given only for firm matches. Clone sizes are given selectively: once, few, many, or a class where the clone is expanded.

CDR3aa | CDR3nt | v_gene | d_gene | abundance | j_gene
CASSAVRTSGSLNNEQFF | TGTGCCAGCAGCGCCGTCCGGACTAGCGGGAGTCTCAACAATGAGCAGTTCTTC | TRBV9 | TRBD2 | - | TRBJ2-1
CASSEGGRAKNIQYF | TGTGCCAGCTCAGAAGGAGGGAGGGCCAAAAACATTCAGTACTTC | TRBV7-9 | - | - | TRBJ2-4
CASSLDAGGRGNEQFF | TGCGCCAGCAGCTTGGACGCGGGGGGGCGGGGGAATGAGCAGTTCTTC | TRBV5-1 | TRBD2 | - | TRBJ2-1
CASSKVRGPGQGNSPLHF | TGTGCCAGCAGCAAAGTGAGAGGACCGGGACAGGGGAATTCACCCCTCCACTTT | TRBV21-1 | - | - | TRBJ1-6
CASSLATGLNSPLHF | TGTGCCAGCAGCTTGGCGACAGGGCTTAATTCACCCCTCCACTTT | TRBV5-8 | TRBD1 | - | TRBJ1-6
CASSPSINREGNTIYF | TGTGCCAGCTCACCTTCTATAAATCGGGAAGGAAACACCATATATTTT | TRBV18 | - | few | TRBJ1-3
CASSDLRRAGYTF | TGTGCCAGCAGTGATCTGAGGAGGGCCGGCTACACCTTC | TRBV6-1 | - | - | TRBJ1-2
CASSPLGRSGNTIYF | TGTGCCAGCTCACCACTTGGGAGGTCTGGAAACACCATATATTTT | TRBV18 | - | - | TRBJ1-3
CSVDSRSEAFF | TGCAGCGTTGATTCGAGGTCTGAAGCTTTCTTT | TRBV29-1 | - | - | TRBJ1-1
CASSPRQIWDTEAFF | TGTGCCAGCAGTCCCCGACAGATTTGGGACACTGAAGCTTTCTTT | TRBV27 | - | - | TRBJ1-1
CASSVSGTSQETQYF | TGTGCCAGCAGCGTCAGCGGGACATCCCAAGAGACCCAGTACTTC | TRBV9 | - | - | TRBJ2-5
CASSLQGIMTDTQYF | TGTGCCAGCAGCTTACAGGGTATCATGACAGATACGCAGTATTTT | TRBV11-3 | - | - | TRBJ2-3
CASNQSKGKAFF | TGTGCCAGTAACCAGAGCAAGGGGAAAGCTTTCTTT | TRBV19 | - | few | TRBJ1-1
CASRKAGGREQYF | TGTGCCAGCAGGAAAGCGGGAGGACGAGAGCAGTACTTC | TRBV5-5 | TRBD2 | - | TRBJ2-7
CAWSPDNSGANVLTF | TGTGCCTGGAGTCCAGACAACTCTGGGGCCAACGTCCTGACTTTC | TRBV30 | - | - | TRBJ2-6
CASRPTGRRIGYTF | TGTGCCAGCAGACCGACAGGGCGGCGTATTGGCTACACCTTC | TRBV7-2 | TRBD1 | once | TRBJ1-2
CASRTGGGSNQPQHF | TGTGCCAGCCGGACAGGGGGAGGTAGCAATCAGCCCCAGCATTTT | TRBV2 | TRBD1 | - | TRBJ1-5
CASSLASSGVSEQFF | TGCGCCAGCAGCTTGGCCTCTAGCGGGGTTTCTGAGCAGTTCTTC | TRBV5-1 | TRBD2 | few | TRBJ2-1
CASTPAYAIPNYGYTF | TGTGCCAGCACCCCCGCGTATGCAATCCCTAACTATGGCTACACCTTC | TRBV27 | - | few | TRBJ1-2
CASSRDYRGSYEQYF | TGCGCCAGCAGCCGAGACTACCGGGGCTCCTACGAGCAGTACTTC | TRBV4-3 | - | - | TRBJ2-7
CASSLDSATDTQYF | TGCGCCAGCAGCCTGGACAGTGCGACAGATACGCAGTATTTT | TRBV5-1 | - | - | TRBJ2-3
CASSQTSGGTDTQYF | TGCGCCAGCAGCCAAACTAGCGGGGGCACAGATACGCAGTATTTT | TRBV4-3 | TRBD2 | - | TRBJ2-3
CASSNRARVQYSNQPQHF | TGTGCCAGCAGCAACAGGGCTCGGGTGCAATATAGCAATCAGCCCCAGCATTTT | TRBV21-1 | - | - | TRBJ1-5
CASSRSGAGANVLTF | TGTGCCAGCTCGCGGTCAGGGGCTGGGGCCAACGTCCTGACTTTC | TRBV27 | - | - | TRBJ2-6
CASSAQGNTGELFF | TGTGCCAGCAGCGCCCAGGGTAACACCGGGGAGCTGTTTTTT | TRBV7-3 | - | - | TRBJ2-2
CSAKLGRSTDTQYF | TGCAGCGCGAAGTTGGGCAGAAGCACAGATACGCAGTATTTT | TRBV29-1 | - | - | TRBJ2-3
CASSPLTSGRPSYNEQFF | TGTGCCAGCAGCCCCTTAACTAGCGGGAGGCCATCCTACAATGAGCAGTTCTTC | TRBV5-6 | TRBD2 | - | TRBJ2-1
CSATPGREVYF | TGCAGTGCTACCCCTGGGCGGGAGGTGTACTTC | TRBV20-1 | TRBD2 | few | TRBJ2-7
CASSQLDRGRYGYTF | TGTGCCAGCAGCCAGTTGGACAGGGGAAGGTATGGCTACACCTTC | TRBV4-2 | TRBD1 | - | TRBJ1-2
CASSEQGNTEAFF | TGTGCCAGCTCAGAACAGGGGAACACTGAAGCTTTCTTT | TRBV18 | - | few | TRBJ1-1
CASSYSNRAGTDTQYF | TGTGCCAGCAGTTACTCAAACAGGGCAGGGACAGATACGCAGTATTTT | TRBV6-5 | - | - | TRBJ2-3
CASSSGQANTEAFF | TGTGCCAGCAGCTCGGGACAGGCTAACACTGAAGCTTTCTTT | TRBV7-9 | TRBD1 | - | TRBJ1-1
CASSQGASTDTQYF | TGCGCCAGCAGCCAAGGGGCTAGCACAGATACGCAGTATTTT | TRBV4-1 | - | - | TRBJ2-3
CASSLSEWEAQYF | TGTGCCAGCAGCTTAAGTGAGTGGGAGGCCCAGTACTTC | TRBV7-6 | - | few | TRBJ2-5
CASSGTSETQYF | TGTGCCAGCAGCGGGACTAGCGAGACCCAGTACTTC | TRBV9 | TRBD2 | - | TRBJ2-5
CASSLGPTNTGELFF | TGTGCCAGCAGTTTAGGGCCGACGAACACCGGGGAGCTGTTTTTT | TRBV27 | - | once | TRBJ2-2
CASSALGRDEQYF | TGTGCCAGCAGTGCACTCGGTCGAGACGAGCAGTACTTC | TRBV6-1 | - | - | TRBJ2-7
CASSETGARGYTF | TGTGCCAGCAGTGAAACAGGGGCGCGGGGCTACACCTTC | TRBV6-1 | TRBD1 | - | TRBJ1-2
CASSQGQGYNEQFF | TGCGCCAGCAGCCAAGGGCAGGGTTACAATGAGCAGTTCTTC | TRBV4-3 | - | few | TRBJ2-1
CAISGDRALYNEQFF | TGTGCCATCAGTGGGGACAGGGCCCTCTACAATGAGCAGTTCTTC | TRBV10-3 | TRBD1 | - | TRBJ2-1
CASSLGRTPLLMNTEAFF | TGTGCCAGCAGCTTAGGGAGGACTCCTCTACTCATGAACACTGAAGCTTTCTTT | TRBV13 | - | once | TRBJ1-1
CASSESPPLYEQYF | TGCGCCAGCAGTGAGTCCCCCCCGTTATACGAGCAGTACTTC | TRBV10-1 | - | once | TRBJ2-7
CASGLVLGTEGFGNQPQHF | TGTGCTAGTGGTTTGGTACTGGGGACAGAGGGTTTCGGCAATCAGCCCCAGCATTTT | TRBV12-5 | TRBD1 | - | TRBJ1-5